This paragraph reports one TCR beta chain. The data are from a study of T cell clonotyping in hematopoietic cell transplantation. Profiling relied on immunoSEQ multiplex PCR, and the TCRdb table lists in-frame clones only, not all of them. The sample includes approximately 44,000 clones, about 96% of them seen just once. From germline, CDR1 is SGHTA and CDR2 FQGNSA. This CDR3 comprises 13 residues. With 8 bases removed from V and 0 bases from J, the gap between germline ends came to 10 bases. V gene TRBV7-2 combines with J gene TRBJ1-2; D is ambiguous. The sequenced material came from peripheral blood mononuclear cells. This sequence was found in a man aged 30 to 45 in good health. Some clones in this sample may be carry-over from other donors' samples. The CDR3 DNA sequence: TGTGCCAGCCCCCGACCCACTAACTATGGCTACACCTTC. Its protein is CASPRPTNYGYTF.